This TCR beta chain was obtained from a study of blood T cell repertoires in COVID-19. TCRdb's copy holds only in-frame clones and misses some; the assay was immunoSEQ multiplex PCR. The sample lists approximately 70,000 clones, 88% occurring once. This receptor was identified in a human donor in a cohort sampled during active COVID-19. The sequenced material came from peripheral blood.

CDR3 sequence: CASGTSGFNEQFF. The CDR3 DNA reads as TGTGCCAGCGGAACTAGCGGCTTCAATGAGCAGTTCTTC. This chain connects TRBV28 to TRBJ2-1; 8 bases agree with TRBD2. The germline gives CDR1 MDHEN, CDR2 SYDVKM. V was clipped by 8 bases and J by 6 bases; unmatched bases: 6. The CDR3 is 13 amino acids.